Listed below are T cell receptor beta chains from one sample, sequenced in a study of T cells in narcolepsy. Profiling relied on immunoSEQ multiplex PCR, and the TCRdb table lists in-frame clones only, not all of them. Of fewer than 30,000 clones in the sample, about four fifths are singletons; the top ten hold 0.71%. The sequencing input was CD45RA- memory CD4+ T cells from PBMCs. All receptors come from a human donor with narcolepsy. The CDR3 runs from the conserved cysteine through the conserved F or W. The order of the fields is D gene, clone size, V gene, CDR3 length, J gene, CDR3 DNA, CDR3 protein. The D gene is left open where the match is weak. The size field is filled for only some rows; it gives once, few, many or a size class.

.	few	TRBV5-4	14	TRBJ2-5	TGTGCCAGCAGCCGGACCGTTTACCAAGAGACCCAGTACTTC	CASSRTVYQETQYF
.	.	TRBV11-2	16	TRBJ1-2	TGTGCCAGCAGCTCCACCTGGGGGTGGCAGTCCTATGGCTACACCTTC	CASSSTWGWQSYGYTF
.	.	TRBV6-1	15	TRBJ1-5	TGTGCCAGCAGTGAAGACACAGGGCTAAATCAGCCCCAGCATTTT	CASSEDTGLNQPQHF
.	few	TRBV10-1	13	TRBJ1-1	TGCGCCAGCAGTCAAACTAAGCTCACTGAAGCTTTCTTT	CASSQTKLTEAFF
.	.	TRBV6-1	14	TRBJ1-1	TGTGCCAGCTCGATGGGAGGGCCCGGTAGTGAAGCTTTCTTT	CASSMGGPGSEAFF
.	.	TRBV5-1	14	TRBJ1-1	TGCGCCAGCAGCTTGGACGGACTGAACACTGAAGCTTTCTTT	CASSLDGLNTEAFF
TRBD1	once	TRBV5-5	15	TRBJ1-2	TGTGCCAGCAGCTTGGTCCAGGGGGGACCCTATGGCTACACCTTC	CASSLVQGGPYGYTF
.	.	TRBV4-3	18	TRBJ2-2	TGCGCCAGCAGCCAAGATCAGCTTCTACCGGGTCCAGACGGGGAGCTGTTTTTT	CASSQDQLLPGPDGELFF
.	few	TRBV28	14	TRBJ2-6	TGTGCCAGCAGGGATCTCCGTGGGGCCAACGTCCTGACTTTC	CASRDLRGANVLTF
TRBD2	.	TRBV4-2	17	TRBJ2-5	TGTGCCAGCAGCCACGGGGGACTAGCGGGGGGCATAGAGACCCAGTACTTC	CASSHGGLAGGIETQYF
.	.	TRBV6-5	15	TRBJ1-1	TGTGCCAGCAGTCAGACAATCACGGGGAACACTGAAGCTTTCTTT	CASSQTITGNTEAFF
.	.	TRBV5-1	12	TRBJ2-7	TGCGCCAGCTGGGGGGACGCGTACGAGCAGTACTTC	CASWGDAYEQYF
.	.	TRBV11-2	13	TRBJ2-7	TGTGCCAGCGCGCCGGGGAGCCCCTACGAGCAGTACTTC	CASAPGSPYEQYF
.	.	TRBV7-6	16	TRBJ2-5	TGTGCCAGCATCCTCCCGGTAAGAGGGGCTGGAGAGACCCAGTACTTC	CASILPVRGAGETQYF
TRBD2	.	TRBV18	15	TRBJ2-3	TGTGCCAGCTCACCGGAGCGGGGGTTAGGAGATACGCAGTATTTT	CASSPERGLGDTQYF
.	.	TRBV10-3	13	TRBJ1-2	TGTGCCATCCGGGGAAACGAGAACTATGGCTACACCTTC	CAIRGNENYGYTF
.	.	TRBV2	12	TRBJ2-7	TGTGCCAGCAGTGTCCAAGGCCACGAGCAGTACTTC	CASSVQGHEQYF
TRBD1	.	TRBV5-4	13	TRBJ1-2	TGTGCCAGCAGCCGAGACAGGGTGGGAGGCTACACCTTC	CASSRDRVGGYTF
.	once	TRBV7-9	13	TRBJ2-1	TGTGCCAGCAGCCCGGTAGGAGAGGATGAGCAGTTCTTC	CASSPVGEDEQFF
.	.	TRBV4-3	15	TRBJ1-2	TGCGCCAGCAGCCAAGATCCAAAAGGGGTAGGTGGCTACACCTTC	CASSQDPKGVGGYTF
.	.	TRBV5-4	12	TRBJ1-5	TGTGCCAGCAGCTTCTTAGGTCAGCCCCAGCATTTT	CASSFLGQPQHF
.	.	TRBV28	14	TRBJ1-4	TGTGCCAGCAGTTCTCGGGGGGGTAATGAAAAACTGTTTTTT	CASSSRGGNEKLFF
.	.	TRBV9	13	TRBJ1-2	TGTGCCAGCACACGCTCAGGGGATGGTGGCTACACCTTC	CASTRSGDGGYTF
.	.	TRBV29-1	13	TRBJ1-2	TGCAGCGTTGGAGGGCAAGCAGCCTATGGCTACACCTTC	CSVGGQAAYGYTF
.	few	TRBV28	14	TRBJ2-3	TGTGCCAGCAGCCGGGGGTTCTGGGCAGATACGCAGTATTTT	CASSRGFWADTQYF
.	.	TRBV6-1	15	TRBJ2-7	TGTGCCAGCAGTCCAGCGGGGCAGGGGGCGTGGGAGCAGTACTTC	CASSPAGQGAWEQYF
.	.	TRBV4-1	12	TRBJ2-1	TGCGCCAGCAGCCAAGATGGCGAAGAGCAGTTCTTC	CASSQDGEEQFF
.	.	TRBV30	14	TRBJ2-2	TGTGCCTGGAGCGGACTAATGAACACCGGGGAGCTGTTTTTT	CAWSGLMNTGELFF
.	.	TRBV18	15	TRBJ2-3	TGTGCCAGCTCACCCGGACTATCTAGCACAGATACGCAGTATTTT	CASSPGLSSTDTQYF
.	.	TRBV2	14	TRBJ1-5	TGTGCCAGCAGTCAGAGCAATAGCAATCAGCCCCAGCATTTT	CASSQSNSNQPQHF
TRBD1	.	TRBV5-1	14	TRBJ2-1	TGCGCCAGCACCTTAGACAGGGGGAGGAATGAGCAGTTCTTC	CASTLDRGRNEQFF
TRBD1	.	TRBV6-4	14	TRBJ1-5	TGTGCCAGCAGTGAATCAGGGGGGAATCAGCCCCAGCATTTT	CASSESGGNQPQHF
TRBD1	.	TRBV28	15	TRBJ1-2	TGTGCCGTTCCAGTCCTAGGGACAGGGGGCTGGGGCTACACCTTC	CAVPVLGTGGWGYTF
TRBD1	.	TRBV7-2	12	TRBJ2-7	TGTGCCAGCAGCCGGACAGGGGACGAGCAGTACTTC	CASSRTGDEQYF
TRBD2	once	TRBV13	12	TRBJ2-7	TGTGCCAGCAGCTTAGTTAGCGGGATACCCTACTTC	CASSLVSGIPYF
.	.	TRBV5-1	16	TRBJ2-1	TGCGCCAGCAGCTTGAACAATCCGAGCTCCTACAATGAGCAGTTCTTC	CASSLNNPSSYNEQFF
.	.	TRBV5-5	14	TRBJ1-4	TGTGCCAGCAGCCTGATCCTAACAAATGAAAAACTGTTTTTT	CASSLILTNEKLFF
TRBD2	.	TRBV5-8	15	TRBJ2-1	TGTGCCAGCAGCCCGGGGACTAGTAGTATGGATGAGCAGTTCTTC	CASSPGTSSMDEQFF
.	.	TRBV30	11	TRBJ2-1	TGTGCCTGGAGTCAGCGAAATGAGCAGTTCTTC	CAWSQRNEQFF
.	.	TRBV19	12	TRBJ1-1	TGTGCCAGTATGGGTGGGCGAACTGAAGCTTTCTTT	CASMGGRTEAFF
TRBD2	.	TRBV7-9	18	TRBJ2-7	TGTGCCAGCAGCTACCCGGCTAGCGGGCCCCTCAGGGCCTACGAGCAGTACTTC	CASSYPASGPLRAYEQYF
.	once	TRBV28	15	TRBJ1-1	TGTGCCAGCAGTTGGGCCCGGGGGGCGGGCACTGAAGCTTTCTTT	CASSWARGAGTEAFF
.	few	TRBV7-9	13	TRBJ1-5	TGTGCCAGCAGCTTAGACGGAAGTCAGCCCCAGCATTTT	CASSLDGSQPQHF
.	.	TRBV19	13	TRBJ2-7	TGTGCCAGTAGTAGAAACAGGGATTACGAGCAGTACTTC	CASSRNRDYEQYF
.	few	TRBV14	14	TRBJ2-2	TGTGCCAGCAGCCAAGTATACGGCACCGGGGAGCTGTTTTTT	CASSQVYGTGELFF